A single T cell receptor (beta chain) is shown here with its context. Sequencing was performed with immunoSEQ multiplex PCR; in TCRdb, only in-frame clones are kept and a portion is missing. The sample yields roughly 28,000 clones, approximately 84% seen once. The sample is drawn from a study of OX40 agonist ivuxolimab in advanced cancers. Study-wide background: The patients got ivuxolimab, which is an agonistic anti-OX40 (CD134) antibody.

Trimming took 2 bases from V and 7 from J; bases not matched to a gene: 5. CDR1 is SGDLS, CDR2 YYNGEE, per germline. The CDR3 totals 15 residues. The clonotype was recovered from an adult with an advanced solid tumor such as melanoma, head and neck, liver or kidney cancer. Here the sequenced sample was CD4+ or CD8+ T cells sorted from blood, taken in a trial of the OX40 agonist ivuxolimab. V usage is TRBV9 and J usage is TRBJ2-7; 14 bases line up with TRBD2. CDR3 in DNA: TGTGCCAGCAGCGTTGGACTAGCGGGAGGAGGGGAGCAGTACTTC. Translating it yields CASSVGLAGGGEQYF.